The 31 T cell receptor beta chains in this list originate from one sample, sequenced in a study of cytomegalovirus exposure and HLA in healthy donors. PCR was performed using 60 Vbeta and 13 Jbeta primers. Assay: immunoSEQ multiplex PCR; the TCRdb copy retains only in-frame clones and omits some. This table has about 92,000 clones, 70% to 75% appearing once. The sample comprised PBMCs. The receptors shown here come from a woman aged 18-29 years in good health and CMV-seropositive.

The CDR3 loop is CASSLATYEQYF. The CDR3 nucleotides are TGTGCCAGCAGCTTGGCCACCTACGAGCAGTACTTC. The chain links TRBV5-6 to TRBJ2-7; D ambiguous. The V gene's germline CDR1 is SGHDT and CDR2 YYEEEE. The ends were cut back, 0 bases at V and 2 bases at J, with 3 bases in the middle. This CDR3 has 12 amino acids. The entire variable domain, with the rest obtained from reference TRBV5-6 and TRBJ2-7, is as follows: DAGVTQSPTHLIKTRGQQVTLRCSPKSGHDTVSWYQQALGQGPQFIFQYYEEEERQRGNFPDRFSGHQFPNYSSELNVNALLLGDSALYLCASSLATYEQYFGPGTRLTVT.

The V gene is TRBV11-2, the J gene TRBJ2-7; perhaps TRBD1 as D (5 bases). In germline, CDR1 is SGHAT, CDR2 FQNNGV. The V gene lost 0 bases and the J gene lost 0 bases, with 24 bases spanning the gap. The CDR3 has 20 amino acids. In nucleotides, the CDR3 is TGTGCCAGCAGCTTAGAAGGGGCAGCGTCCTTCGGGTTTAGCTCCTACGAGCAGTACTTC. Amino acid sequence: CASSLEGAASFGFSSYEQYF.

The chain combines TRBV10-3 with TRBJ2-7; the match to TRBD2 covers 14 bases. The ends lost 6 bases at V and 3 bases at J; junction bases unmatched: 1. The CDR3 is 14 residues long. Per the germline V gene, CDR1 is ENHRY and CDR2 is SYGVKD. CDR3 amino acids: CAIRGTSGGYEQYF. The DNA of the CDR3 is TGTGCCATCAGAGGGACTAGCGGGGGCTACGAGCAGTACTTC.

This clone was detected a few times. The chain uses TRBV9 and TRBJ2-1, with a weak D call TRBD2 (6 bases). Germline assignment: CDR1 SGDLS and CDR2 YYNGEE. The CDR3 contains 14 residues. Between the trimmed V and J ends, which lost 0 bases and 7 bases, there was a span of 11 bases. For the CDR3, the DNA is TGTGCCAGCAGCGTAGCGGGAGTGGGGAATGAGCAGTTCTTC. As protein: CASSVAGVGNEQFF. The whole variable domain, remainder taken from reference TRBV9 and TRBJ2-1, is DSGVTQTPKHLITATGQRVTLRCSPRSGDLSVYWYQQSLDQGLQFLIQYYNGEERAKGNILERFSAQQFPDLHSELNLSSLELGDSALYFCASSVAGVGNEQFFGPGTRLTVL.

CDR3 coding DNA: TGCGCCAGCAGCTTACAGGGTGGTTCCCTGAACACTGAAGCTTTCTTT. Encoded protein: CASSLQGGSLNTEAFF. This rearrangement joins TRBV5-1 to TRBJ1-1; TRBD1 is a possible D gene (6 bases). The CDR3 consists of 16 residues. Trimming cost V 2 bases and J 0 bases, with 14 bases left between them. Germline CDR1 is SGHRS and CDR2 is YFSETQ. Variable domain in full (rest from reference TRBV5-1 and TRBJ1-1): KAGVTQTPRYLIKTRGQQVTLSCSPISGHRSVSWYQQTPGQGLQFLFEYFSETQRNKGNFPGRFSGRQFSNSRSEMNVSTLELGDSALYLCASSLQGGSLNTEAFFGQGTRLTVV.

Note on this clone: Sequence at one end of the junction differs from germline and may be a read error. The J gene is TRBJ2-3, the V gene TRBV7-2; D gene uncertain. The CDR3 length is 15 residues. Germline V CDR1 and CDR2: SGHTA, FQGNSA. The CDR3 coding sequence is TGCGCCAGCAGCCAAGCATGGGTGTCGGGAGATACGCAGTATTTT. This translates into CASSQAWVSGDTQYF. The full variable domain, in which reference TRBV7-2 and TRBJ2-3 provide the parts outside the CDR3, is GAGVSQSPSNKVTEKGKDVELRCDPISGHTALYWYRQSLGQGLEFLIYFQGNSAPDKSGLPSDRFSAERTGGSVSTLTIQRTQQEDSAVYLCASSQAWVSGDTQYFGPGTRLTVL.

The J gene is TRBJ2-7, the V gene TRBV5-1, with 9 bases that match TRBD1. V gave up 4 bases and J gave up 0 bases; unmatched junction bases: 5. The CDR3 is made up of 15 amino acids. In germline, CDR1 is SGHRS, CDR2 YFSETQ. This CDR3 reads CASSVMTGGSYEQYF. The CDR3 DNA follows: TGCGCCAGCAGCGTGATGACAGGGGGCTCCTACGAGCAGTACTTC.

The gene calls are TRBV9 and TRBJ1-5; TRBD1 might be the D (5 bases). Germline lookup yields CDR1 SGDLS and CDR2 YYNGEE. The CDR3 runs to 16 residues. Trimming left V 0 bases short and J 2 bases short, with 12 bases between. The CDR3 loop reads CASSVGGVGGNQPQHF. CDR3 nucleotide sequence: TGTGCCAGCAGCGTAGGGGGGGTGGGGGGCAATCAGCCCCAGCATTTT. The complete variable domain, with remaining parts taken from reference TRBV9 and TRBJ1-5, reads DSGVTQTPKHLITATGQRVTLRCSPRSGDLSVYWYQQSLDQGLQFLIQYYNGEERAKGNILERFSAQQFPDLHSELNLSSLELGDSALYFCASSVGGVGGNQPQHFGDGTRLSIL.

This clone was recorded a few times. V usage is TRBV28 and J usage is TRBJ2-5, with 7 bases matching TRBD2. CDR3 length: 14 residues. With 0 bases clipped from V and 5 bases from J, the junction kept 3 bases outside the gene matches. CDR1 is MDHEN, CDR2 SYDVKM, per germline. The CDR3 is CASSLWQGGETQYF. CDR3 nucleotide sequence: TGTGCCAGCAGTTTATGGCAGGGAGGGGAGACCCAGTACTTC.

This clone turned up a few times. CDR3 sequence (DNA): TGTGCCAGCAGTGAAGTCCTAGCGGGGTCCTACGAGCAGTACTTC. This codes for CASSEVLAGSYEQYF. The gene calls are TRBV6-1 and TRBJ2-7, with 9 bases that match TRBD2. This CDR3 is built from 15 residues. The V and J ends lost 1 base and 1 base, in that order; junction bases with no gene match: 2. Germline CDR1 reads MNHNS; CDR2 reads SASEGT.

The sample holds a few counts of this clone. This rearrangement joins TRBV2 to TRBJ2-5, with TRBD2 matching over 13 bases. CDR1 SNHLY and CDR2 FYNNEI come from the germline V gene. This CDR3 spans 15 amino acids. V shed 6 bases, J shed 6 bases, and the junction held 7 bases outside the gene matches. The CDR3 DNA reads as TGTGCCAGCAGGGCCCGGACTAGCGGGAGCAAGACCCAGTACTTC. Protein product: CASRARTSGSKTQYF.

This clone was counted a single time. The V gene is TRBV5-4, the J gene TRBJ1-1; 9 nucleotides match TRBD1. The CDR3 contains 17 residues. The junction had 14 bases not matched to a gene; V was cut back by 4 bases and J by 4 bases. In germline, CDR1 is SGHNT, CDR2 YYREEE (reference sequence). The CDR3 DNA reads TGTGCCAGCAGCCCAGTCCCGGGACAGGGTCGGAGCACTGAAGCTTTCTTT. Translated, it gives CASSPVPGQGRSTEAFF.

V is TRBV5-1 and J is TRBJ1-2; TRBD1 is a possible D gene (5 bases). The ends were cut back, 3 bases at V and 5 bases at J, with 14 bases in the middle. Germline CDR1 SGHRS, CDR2 YFSETQ. CDR3 length: 14 residues. In DNA, the CDR3 is TGCGCCAGCAGCTGGGGCGAGGTAGTGTATGGCTACACCTTC. Translating gives CASSWGEVVYGYTF. The full variable domain, its missing parts supplied by reference TRBV5-1 and TRBJ1-2, is KAGVTQTPRYLIKTRGQQVTLSCSPISGHRSVSWYQQTPGQGLQFLFEYFSETQRNKGNFPGRFSGRQFSNSRSEMNVSTLELGDSALYLCASSWGEVVYGYTFGSGTRLTVV.

The rearrangement links TRBV5-1 to TRBJ2-5; 8 bases line up with TRBD2. Judging by the DNA end, TRBJ2-7 fits better; the J call may be wrong. This CDR3 is 14 amino acids long. Looked up from germline, CDR1 is SGHRS and CDR2 is YFSETQ. In nucleotides, the CDR3 is TGCGCCAGCAGCTCGGGAGGGGGGACCTACGAGCAGTACTTC. It yields the protein CASSSGGGTYEQYF.

This chain connects TRBV19 to TRBJ2-7; D is unresolved. This CDR3 spans 13 amino acids. V was cut by 5 bases and J by 4 bases, with 12 bases left in between. CDR1 LNHDA and CDR2 SQIVND come from the germline V gene (reference sequence). The CDR3 reads CASSLSGLYEQYF. CDR3 nucleotides: TGTGCCAGTAGTTTGTCCGGGTTATACGAGCAGTACTTC.

The CDR3 coding sequence is TGTGCCAGCAGCTCGCAACAGGGGGCCAACACTGAAGCTTTCTTT. It translates to CASSSQQGANTEAFF. V is TRBV5-4 and J is TRBJ1-1; 9 positions agree with TRBD1. CDR1 is SGHNT, CDR2 YYREEE, per germline (reference sequence). V was clipped by 3 bases and J by 2 bases; unmatched bases: 5. This CDR3 contains 15 residues.

This clone showed up just once. This chain connects TRBV6-1 to TRBJ1-5; 9 bases line up with TRBD1. CDR3 length equals 14 residues. V shed 5 bases and J 5 bases; nucleotides not matched to a gene: 4. Germline lookup yields CDR1 MNHNS and CDR2 SASEGT. CDR3 in amino acids: CASSTGGYDQPQHF. The DNA of the CDR3 is TGTGCCAGCAGTACAGGGGGCTATGATCAGCCCCAGCATTTT.

With respect to this clone: At one end the junction does not follow the germline gene, possibly because of a read error. The CDR3 nucleotides are TGTGCCAGCAGTGTTTCCGGGACAACTCTTAATTTACCCCTCCACTTT. It translates to CASSVSGTTLNLPLHF. V usage is TRBV6-1 and J usage is TRBJ1-6, with a tentative D call TRBD1 (6 bases). This CDR3 is built from 16 residues. The V gene's germline CDR1 is MNHNS and CDR2 SASEGT.

The V call is TRBV7-9, the J call TRBJ2-7; 7 positions match TRBD2. CDR1 SEHNR and CDR2 FQNEAQ come from the germline V gene (reference sequence). Germline trimming cut 1 base from V and 4 bases from J; bases unmatched to any gene: 4. This CDR3 has 14 amino acids. DNA of the CDR3: TGTGCCAGCAGCTTAGAGCGGGGCCGTTACGAGCAGTACTTC. As protein: CASSLERGRYEQYF.

This clone came up a few times. J is TRBJ1-5 and V is TRBV28; 7 bases map to TRBD1. Per germline, CDR1 MDHEN and CDR2 SYDVKM. The CDR3 length is 14 residues. The J segment lost 10 bases and the V segment lost 5 bases, leaving 11 bases of the junction unmatched. In DNA form, the CDR3 reads TGTGCCAGCAGTCCAGGACAGGCACTACTACCCCAGCATTTT. As protein: CASSPGQALLPQHF.

V usage is TRBV19 and J usage is TRBJ2-1; 9 nucleotides match TRBD2. Germline trimming cut 9 bases from V and 9 bases from J; bases unmatched to any gene: 12. The CDR3 is 14 amino acids. Germline V gives CDR1 LNHDA, CDR2 SQIVND (reference sequence). The CDR3, as DNA: TGTGCCAGCGCCTTCCTCGCGGGAGGGGGTGAGCAGTTCTTC. It codes for CASAFLAGGGEQFF.

The CDR3 loop is CASSPQGNGEQYF. The DNA of the CDR3 is TGCGCCAGCAGCCCCCAGGGGAACGGCGAGCAGTACTTC. V and J are TRBV5-1 and TRBJ2-7; possible D gene TRBD1, 6 bases. The CDR3 has 13 residues. Germline CDR1 and CDR2: SGHRS and YFSETQ. V was clipped by 4 bases and J by 6 bases, with 14 bases between them.

In this sample, this clone turned up a few times. This chain uses TRBV10-3 with TRBJ2-3; TRBD2 agrees at 10 bases. The V gene end was trimmed by 6 bases and the J gene end by 5 bases; junction bases not matched to a gene: 5. This CDR3 spans 14 amino acids. Germline V lookup: CDR1 ENHRY, CDR2 SYGVKD. The CDR3 DNA reads TGTGCCATCAGCAGCGGGGGGGCCATAGATACGCAGTATTTT. It translates to CAISSGGAIDTQYF.

This clone has a handful of counts. The chain links TRBV9 to TRBJ1-6, with a weak D call TRBD1 (6 bases). Germline CDR1 SGDLS, CDR2 YYNGEE. CDR3 size: 15 residues. V dropped 3 bases and J dropped 4 bases, with 11 bases sitting between them. CDR3 region: CASSAYTGYNSPLHF. The CDR3 DNA follows: TGTGCCAGCAGCGCCTATACAGGGTATAATTCACCCCTCCACTTT.

The chain combines TRBV11-2 with TRBJ1-6; no clear D gene. This CDR3 has 15 amino acids. Trimming left V 3 bases short and J 5 bases short, with 11 bases between. The germline gives CDR1 SGHAT, CDR2 FQNNGV. CDR3 in amino acids: CASSFGQLNNSPLHF. CDR3 coding DNA: TGTGCCAGCAGCTTTGGGCAGCTTAATAATTCACCCCTCCACTTT.

V gene TRBV11-3 combines with J gene TRBJ1-3; D remains ambiguous. With 0 bases removed from V and 7 bases from J, the gap between germline ends came to 4 bases. The CDR3 is 12 amino acids. Germline CDR1 SGHNT, CDR2 YENEEA. The chain's CDR3 is CASSLDSNTIYF. In DNA form, the CDR3 reads TGTGCCAGCAGCTTAGATTCGAACACCATATATTTT.

This clone was picked up a small number of times. The chain has TRBV4-2 and TRBJ1-1; 9 bases match TRBD1. The CDR3 covers 12 residues. Germline values: CDR1 LGHNA, CDR2 YNFKEQ. The V gene end was trimmed by 2 bases and the J gene end by 12 bases; junction bases not matched to a gene: 4. The CDR3 DNA follows: TGTGCCAGCAGCCAACGACAGGGGGAGTCTTTCTTT. Its translation: CASSQRQGESFF.

This clone turned up a few times. The chain joins TRBV9 to TRBJ2-3; D gene unclear. The V end lost 3 bases, the J end lost 6 bases, and 8 bases lay between the germline ends. Germline V gene sequence: CDR1 SGDLS, CDR2 YYNGEE. This CDR3 region has 12 residues. CDR3 region: CASSGDGDTQYF. The CDR3 DNA reads as TGTGCCAGCAGCGGAGACGGGGATACGCAGTATTTT.

The rearrangement links TRBV2 to TRBJ1-6; no clear D. Germline V lookup: CDR1 SNHLY, CDR2 FYNNEI. The length of the CDR3 is 12 residues. V lost 6 bases and J 5 bases, leaving 5 bases between the germline ends. The CDR3: CASRQNNSPLHF. The CDR3 nucleotides read TGTGCCAGCAGACAAAATAATTCACCCCTCCACTTT.

This clone was detected only once. This sequence joins TRBV2 and TRBJ1-4; 9 bases line up with TRBD1. Germline V CDR1 and CDR2: SNHLY, FYNNEI. The CDR3 is 15 amino acids. Losses at the gene ends were 4 bases for V and 7 bases for J; bases not matched to a gene: 7. In DNA form, the CDR3 reads TGTGCCAGCAGTGTCGACAGGGACAGGGCTGAAAAACTGTTTTTT. Translating gives CASSVDRDRAEKLFF.

The V and J genes are TRBV6-5 and TRBJ2-7; 7 bases are shared with TRBD2. Germline values: CDR1 MNHEY, CDR2 SVGAGI. Losses at the gene ends were 0 bases for V and 3 bases for J; bases not matched to a gene: 5. The CDR3 is made up of 15 amino acids. CDR3 nucleotides: TGTGCCAGCAGTTACTCGGGGGACTATGTCTACGAGCAGTACTTC. The encoded protein is CASSYSGDYVYEQYF.